A selection of T cell receptor beta chains follows, all from one sample in a study of Ad26.COV2.S vaccination and SARS-CoV-2 variants. Sequenced by immunoSEQ multiplex PCR; TCRdb stores in-frame clones only, minus some. The profile covers over 110,000 clones, with roughly 89% appearing a single time and 5% taken by the ten largest. This specimen was peripheral blood, taken after recovery from COVID-19. These receptors were obtained from a human donor who had recovered from COVID-19. Each CDR3 is given with its conserved first and last residue. The D gene is left open where the match is weak. Clone size is stated in some rows and not others, as once, few, many or a class when expanded.

>once|NA|TRBJ1-1|TRBV5-1
CASSLGANTEAFF
TGCGCCAGCAGCTTGGGTGCGAACACTGAAGCTTTCTTT
>once|NA|TRBJ1-5|TRBV5-8
CASSAMTTPRPQHF
TGTGCCAGCAGCGCAATGACAACCCCACGGCCCCAGCATTTT
>NA|NA|TRBJ2-5|TRBV27
CASGDVANLQETQYF
TGTGCCAGCGGCGATGTGGCGAACCTCCAAGAGACCCAGTACTTC
>NA|NA|TRBJ2-2|TRBV7-9
CASSPITGELFF
TGTGCCAGCAGCCCCATCACCGGGGAGCTGTTTTTT
>NA|NA|TRBJ2-5|TRBV28
CASSARTAVQETQYF
TGTGCCAGCAGCGCCCGGACAGCCGTCCAAGAGACCCAGTACTTC
>NA|NA|TRBJ1-1|TRBV6-6
CASSYPGTFTEAFF
TGTGCCAGCAGTTACCCAGGGACGTTCACTGAAGCTTTCTTT
>NA|TRBD2|TRBJ2-7|TRBV14
CASSQDTSGYYEQYF
TGTGCCAGCAGCCAAGATACTAGCGGGTACTACGAGCAGTACTTC
>NA|NA|TRBJ2-5|TRBV28
CASSFAGAPASETQYF
TGTGCCAGCAGTTTCGCGGGGGCACCGGCCTCCGAGACCCAGTACTTC
>once|TRBD2|TRBJ2-4|TRBV5-6
CASSVLRGDKNIQYF
TGTGCCAGCAGCGTACTGCGGGGGGACAAAAACATTCAGTACTTC
>NA|NA|TRBJ1-3|TRBV6-1
CASSEGNTIYF
TGTGCCAGCAGTGAAGGAAACACCATATATTTT
>NA|NA|TRBJ1-5|TRBV30
CAWSSVNQPQHF
TGTGCCTGGTCTTCTGTCAATCAGCCCCAGCATTTT
>NA|NA|TRBJ1-6|TRBV20-1
CSASPPWTDPQQTSNSPLHF
TGCAGTGCTAGTCCCCCATGGACAGATCCCCAACAAACATCTAATTCACCCCTCCACTTT
>NA|TRBD1|TRBJ1-1|TRBV12-3/TRBV12-4
CASYRGVGTEAFF
TGTGCCTCGTACAGGGGTGTAGGCACTGAAGCTTTCTTT
>once|NA|TRBJ1-5|TRBV11-2
CASSLWEDQPQHF
TGTGCCAGCAGCTTGTGGGAGGATCAGCCCCAGCATTTT
>NA|NA|TRBJ2-7|TRBV7-2
CASSLDLGGHEQYF
TGTGCCAGCAGCTTAGATTTGGGGGGGCATGAGCAGTACTTC
>NA|NA|TRBJ1-2|TRBV18
CASSPSQNPISYGYTF
TGTGCCAGCTCACCCTCACAGAACCCTATTTCCTATGGCTACACCTTC
>NA|NA|TRBJ2-5|TRBV2
CASSGIQETQYF
TGTGCCAGCAGTGGGATTCAAGAGACCCAGTACTTC
>once|NA|TRBJ1-4|TRBV4-3
CASSHPGTGEKLFF
TGCGCCAGCAGCCACCCGGGCACTGGTGAAAAACTGTTTTTT
>once|NA|TRBJ2-7|TRBV25-1
CASSDNYEQYF
TGTGCCAGCAGTGACAACTACGAGCAGTACTTC
>NA|TRBD1|TRBJ1-1|TRBV2
CASSETGRGMNTEAFF
TGTGCCAGCAGTGAGACAGGGAGGGGGATGAACACTGAAGCTTTCTTT
>NA|TRBD1|TRBJ2-7|TRBV18
CASSPSTGKGVYF
TGTGCCAGCTCACCTTCGACAGGGAAAGGAGTGTACTTC
>once|TRBD1|TRBJ2-7|TRBV15
CATSREGQGEQYF
TGTGCCACCAGCAGAGAGGGACAGGGAGAGCAGTACTTC
>NA|NA|TRBJ1-1|TRBV10-3
CAISRGSGTEAFF
TGTGCCATCAGCAGGGGCTCGGGCACTGAAGCTTTCTTT
>NA|TRBD1|TRBJ1-1|TRBV7-9
CASREGQMNTEAFF
TGTGCCAGCAGAGAGGGACAGATGAACACTGAAGCTTTCTTT
>NA|NA|TRBJ2-2|TRBV3-1/TRBV3-2
CASSLQGAGELFF
TGTGCCAGCAGCTTACAGGGAGCCGGGGAGCTGTTTTTT
>NA|NA|TRBJ2-2|TRBV29-1
CSVDQGMNYGELFF
TGCAGCGTTGATCAGGGCATGAATTACGGGGAGCTGTTTTTT
>NA|TRBD2|TRBJ2-1|TRBV6-5
CASSQLAGGLNEQFF
TGTGCCAGCAGTCAACTAGCGGGGGGGCTCAATGAGCAGTTCTTC
>few|TRBD1|TRBJ1-2|TRBV19
CASTPGGQGDYGYTF
TGTGCCAGTACCCCGGGGGGACAGGGGGACTATGGCTACACCTTC
>NA|NA|TRBJ2-1|TRBV9
CASSVSNGEQFF
TGTGCCAGCAGCGTATCGAACGGGGAGCAGTTCTTC
>NA|NA|TRBJ2-1|TRBV2
CASSVKGDNEQFF
TGTGCCAGCAGTGTGAAGGGGGACAATGAGCAGTTCTTC
>NA|TRBD1|TRBJ2-5|TRBV2
CASRTGPETQYF
TGTGCCAGCAGGACAGGGCCGGAGACCCAGTACTTC
>once|NA|TRBJ2-1|TRBV19
CASSLSRNEQFF
TGTGCCAGTAGTCTGAGCCGGAATGAGCAGTTCTTC
>NA|NA|TRBJ2-7|TRBV5-8
CASSFPRYYEQYF
TGTGCCAGCAGCTTTCCCAGGTACTACGAGCAGTACTTC
>NA|NA|TRBJ2-7|TRBV6-2/TRBV6-3
CASSYMGDLGSYEQYF
TGTGCCAGCAGTTACATGGGGGACTTAGGGTCCTACGAGCAGTACTTC
>NA|NA|TRBJ2-1|TRBV9
CASSPRGGRDNEQFF
TGTGCCAGCAGCCCTAGGGGGGGCAGGGACAATGAGCAGTTCTTC
>NA|TRBD1|TRBJ1-2|TRBV6-5
CASSARTGSYGYTF
TGTGCCAGCAGCGCCCGGACAGGGTCCTATGGCTACACCTTC
>once|NA|TRBJ2-7|TRBV18
CASSPFDSYEQYF
TGTGCCAGCTCACCCTTTGACAGCTACGAGCAGTACTTC
>few|NA|TRBJ1-1|TRBV3-1/TRBV3-2
CASSRFGSEAFF
TGTGCCAGCAGCCGATTCGGGTCTGAAGCTTTCTTT
>once|NA|TRBJ2-3|TRBV9
CASSVVVGAGDTQYF
TGTGCCAGCAGCGTAGTGGTGGGGGCGGGAGATACGCAGTATTTT
>NA|NA|TRBJ1-3|TRBV5-1
CASSPYGGAQGNTIYF
TGCGCCAGCAGCCCTTACGGGGGGGCGCAGGGAAACACCATATATTTT
>NA|NA|TRBJ2-7|TRBV20-1
CSASKGGDGYEQYF
TGCAGTGCTAGTAAAGGGGGAGATGGCTACGAGCAGTACTTC
>NA|NA|TRBJ2-7|TRBV10-3
CAISESTVYDEQYF
TGTGCCATCAGTGAGTCGACGGTGTATGACGAGCAGTACTTC
>NA|NA|TRBJ2-1|TRBV7-2
CASRADGSLNEQFF
TGTGCCTCCCGAGCGGATGGGTCCCTCAATGAGCAGTTCTTC
>NA|TRBD1|TRBJ1-2|TRBV2
CASGRQGYGYTF
TGTGCCAGCGGACGACAGGGATATGGCTACACCTTC
>NA|TRBD1|TRBJ2-5|TRBV10-3
CAISEGWDRQETQYF
TGTGCCATCAGTGAGGGTTGGGACAGACAAGAGACCCAGTACTTC
>NA|NA|TRBJ2-5|TRBV9
CASSQSRDQETQYF
TGTGCCAGCAGCCAGAGCAGGGACCAAGAGACCCAGTACTTC
>once|NA|TRBJ1-5|TRBV15
CATGRDQNGNQPQHF
TGTGCCACCGGCAGAGATCAAAACGGCAATCAGCCCCAGCATTTT
>NA|NA|TRBJ1-2|TRBV19
CASSPQAHYGYTF
TGTGCCAGTAGTCCCCAGGCGCACTATGGCTACACCTTC
>NA|NA|TRBJ2-6|TRBV4-3
CASSQDRVSGANVLTF
TGCGCCAGCAGCCAAGATCGGGTCTCTGGGGCCAACGTCCTGACTTTC
>NA|NA|TRBJ1-5|TRBV30
CAWSVGLSNQPQHF
TGTGCCTGGAGTGTGGGCCTTAGCAATCAGCCCCAGCATTTT
>NA|NA|TRBJ1-2|TRBV6-5
CASSSLLREMDGYTF
TGTGCCAGCAGTTCCCTCCTCAGGGAAATGGATGGCTACACCTTC
>NA|TRBD1|TRBJ1-1|TRBV11-2
CASSPRDRENTEAFF
TGTGCCAGCAGCCCAAGGGACAGAGAGAACACTGAAGCTTTCTTT
>few|NA|TRBJ2-2|TRBV7-9
CASRESREGITGELFF
TGTGCCAGCAGGGAGAGCAGGGAAGGGATTACCGGGGAGCTGTTTTTT
>NA|NA|TRBJ2-5|TRBV7-2
CASSSSRGALETQYF
TGTGCCAGCAGCTCTTCCCGGGGGGCCCTGGAGACCCAGTACTTC